This TCR beta chain came from a study of shared clonotypes between healthy human individuals. V lost 3 bases to trimming and J lost 8 bases; unmatched junction nucleotides: 3. Germline V gene lookup returns CDR1 SGHRS and CDR2 YFSETQ. The CDR3 length is 12 residues. Naive CD8 cells were CD45RO-negative, positively selected for CCR7, excluding terminally differentiated effector memory CD45RA+ cells. Assay execution proceeded at the deep level. TCRdb's copy holds only in-frame clones and misses some; the assay was immunoSEQ multiplex PCR. The table has fewer than 1 million clones, roughly 96% seen once. On this clone itself: Other DNA variants within this sample encode the same CDR3.

The sequencing input was naive CD8+ T cells sorted from blood. The V and J genes are TRBV5-1 and TRBJ1-1; 8 nucleotides match TRBD1. This TCR derives from a man younger than 45 in good health. This CDR3 reads CASSYDRGEAFF. The CDR3 coding sequence is TGCGCCAGCAGCTATGACAGGGGAGAAGCTTTCTTT. The full variable domain, in which reference TRBV5-1 and TRBJ1-1 provide the parts outside the CDR3, is KAGVTQTPRYLIKTRGQQVTLSCSPISGHRSVSWYQQTPGQGLQFLFEYFSETQRNKGNFPGRFSGRQFSNSRSEMNVSTLELGDSALYLCASSYDRGEAFFGQGTRLTVV.